This record looks at one T cell receptor beta chain sequence and its context. As yet, its antigen is unknown. This sample is drawn from a study of shared clonotypes between healthy human individuals. Data came from immunoSEQ multiplex PCR; TCRdb stores just in-frame clones and leaves some out. Seen here are hundreds of thousands of clones, roughly 84% observed once, and the top ten hold 15% to 20%. Study results and limitations: Memory subsets generally showed lower estimated richness than naive subsets. It was the non-shared clonotypes that had lower generation probabilities than clonotypes shared by all four donors.

V shed 6 bases and J shed 4 bases, with 9 bases lying between them. CDR3 length: 13 residues. From germline, CDR1 is MNHEY and CDR2 SVGAGI. The CD8 memory sample joined CD45RO+ cells and CCR7-negative CD45RA+ cells. The sequence was collected from a man aged 18 to 29 in good health. This chain joins TRBV6-5 and TRBJ1-4; a possible D gene is TRBD1 (6 bases). Sequences were obtained from memory CD8+ T cells sorted from blood. The sample's subset: CD45RO+ cells pooled with CCR7-negative TemRA cells. CDR3 DNA sequence: TGTGCCAGCAGGGACAGCCTTAATGAAAAACTGTTTTTT. Amino acids: CASRDSLNEKLFF.